This T cell receptor beta chain was observed in a study of blood T cell repertoires in COVID-19 (dated by TCRdb to the early 2020s). Study-wide context: The collaborator samples originated in the United States, Italy and Spain and spanned the acute and convalescent phases of COVID-19. The material from the prospective study consisted of cDNA or gDNA derived from T cells, B-cell-depleted T cells, or PBMCs. Deeply sampled blood TCRbeta repertoires from subjects exposed to, actively infected with, or recovered from COVID-19 were included in the dataset. A freely available public database, intended as a resource for researchers studying the immune response to SARS-CoV-2, is where the repertoires were released. Samples came from the ongoing ImmuneRACE study (first 160 participants) plus 1,254 subjects from 6 global collaborators. Nearly every sample came with metadata listing a de-identified subject ID, COVID-19 status, age in years and sex. Where available, HLA class I and class II types were obtained from metadata supplied by the sample provider rather than from assay-based typing.

Each collaborating institution followed its own protocols to collect whole blood in K2EDTA tubes. For TCRbeta analysis, collaborators shipped samples as frozen whole blood, isolated PBMCs, or DNA extracted from either of those sample types. The CDR3 numbers 12 residues from cysteine through phenylalanine. The sequence is cut down to CDR3 DNA, 36 bases in frame from base 1. Relative to germline, V is 5 bases shorter and J is 4 bases shorter, with 8 bases between their ends. The germline V gene encodes CDR1 SGHRS and CDR2 YFSETQ. What the research found in general, with its limitations: Clinical and demographic metadata were provided uncurated, with the amount varying by source and participant.

The immunoSEQ Assay, a bias-controlled multiplex PCR, was used to amplify TCRbeta CDR3 regions from genomic DNA. In the original analysis: Nucleated cell counts per sample were estimated from amplification of reference gene primers within the assay. To quantify the absolute abundance of each unique TCRbeta CDR3 rearrangement, sequence reads were collapsed and filtered. For each sample, productive Simpson clonality was calculated as the square root of Simpson's diversity index over productive rearrangements. TCRdb retrieved this table from immuneACCESS and kept in-frame rearrangements only. Not all clones are present; in checked studies, unresolved V genes account for under half, and no reason is known for the remainder. V, J and clone size reflect that table, while D and trimming were determined from the DNA. Recorded for this sample are some 230,000 clones; approximately 84% of them occurred a single time. Around 0.97% of the sample belongs to the ten largest clones.

As regards this clone: Its antigen is currently not known. No base quality values were provided; no much bigger clone lies one nucleotide off.

The receptor was isolated from a man in his forties with acute or convalescent COVID-19. The sequencing input was peripheral blood. The chain is made from TRBV5-1 and TRBJ2-3; possibly the D gene is TRBD2, per 5 matching bases. The CDR3 in this case is CASSEGSDTQYF. Read as DNA, the sequence is TGCGCCAGCAGTGAGGGCTCAGATACGCAGTATTTT.